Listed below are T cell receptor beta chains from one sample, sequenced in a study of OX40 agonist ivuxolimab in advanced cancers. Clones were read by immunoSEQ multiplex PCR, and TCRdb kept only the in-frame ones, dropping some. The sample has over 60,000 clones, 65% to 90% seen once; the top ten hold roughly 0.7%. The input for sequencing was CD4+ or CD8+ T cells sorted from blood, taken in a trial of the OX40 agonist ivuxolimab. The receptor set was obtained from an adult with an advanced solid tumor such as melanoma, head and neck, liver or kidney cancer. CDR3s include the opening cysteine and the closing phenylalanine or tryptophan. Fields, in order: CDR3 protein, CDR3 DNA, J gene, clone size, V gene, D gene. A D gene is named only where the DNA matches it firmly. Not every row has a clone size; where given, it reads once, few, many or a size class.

CDR3: CSARGTGAGGELFF; DNA: TGCAGCGCCCGGGGGACAGGGGCTGGCGGGGAGCTGTTTTTT; J: TRBJ2-2; size: .; V: TRBV29-1; D: TRBD1
CDR3: CASSEWTGVRETQYF; DNA: TGTGCCAGCAGTGAATGGACAGGGGTACGAGAGACCCAGTACTTC; J: TRBJ2-5; size: .; V: TRBV2; D: TRBD1
CDR3: CASSQQGGKETQYF; DNA: TGCGCCAGCAGCCAACAGGGGGGGAAAGAGACCCAGTACTTC; J: TRBJ2-5; size: .; V: TRBV4-3; D: .
CDR3: CASSPQGANYGYTF; DNA: TGTGCCAGCTCACCTCAAGGAGCTAACTATGGCTACACCTTC; J: TRBJ1-2; size: .; V: TRBV18; D: .
CDR3: CASTREITGEQYF; DNA: TGCGCCAGCACCCGAGAGATTACCGGAGAGCAGTACTTC; J: TRBJ2-7; size: once; V: TRBV5-1; D: .
CDR3: CSARGQIEAFF; DNA: TGCAGTGCTAGGGGACAGATTGAAGCTTTCTTT; J: TRBJ1-1; size: .; V: TRBV20-1; D: TRBD1
CDR3: CASSPQRFRDPKNIQYF; DNA: TGCGCCAGCAGCCCACAAAGATTCAGGGACCCCAAAAACATTCAGTACTTC; J: TRBJ2-4; size: once; V: TRBV4-1; D: .
CDR3: CASRPTWEAFF; DNA: TGTGCCAGCAGGCCAACCTGGGAAGCTTTCTTT; J: TRBJ1-1; size: .; V: TRBV2; D: .
CDR3: CASSQTGGLNSPLHF; DNA: TGTGCCAGCAGCCAGACAGGGGGCCTAAATTCACCCCTCCACTTT; J: TRBJ1-6; size: .; V: TRBV11-2; D: TRBD1
CDR3: CASSPRRGDSNQPQHF; DNA: TGTGCCAGCAGCCCCAGGCGGGGGGATAGCAATCAGCCCCAGCATTTT; J: TRBJ1-5; size: few; V: TRBV7-2; D: .
CDR3: CSASTLYF; DNA: TGCAGTGCTAGTACACTGTATTTT; J: TRBJ2-3; size: .; V: TRBV20-1; D: .
CDR3: CASSPGTSGVTDTQYF; DNA: TGTGCCAGCAGCCCCGGGACTAGCGGGGTCACAGATACGCAGTATTTT; J: TRBJ2-3; size: .; V: TRBV11-1; D: TRBD2
CDR3: CASRTLRVSNTGELFF; DNA: TGTGCCAGCAGGACACTACGGGTCTCTAACACCGGGGAGCTGTTTTTT; J: TRBJ2-2; size: .; V: TRBV7-9; D: .
CDR3: CASSSTQRLAVGSEQFF; DNA: TGTGCCAGCAGCTCTACCCAACGACTAGCGGTTGGTAGTGAGCAGTTCTTC; J: TRBJ2-1; size: .; V: TRBV7-9; D: TRBD2
CDR3: CASSPGAEQFF; DNA: TGTGCCAGCAGCCCAGGAGCCGAGCAGTTCTTC; J: TRBJ2-1; size: .; V: TRBV7-9; D: .
CDR3: CASSPCEKLFF; DNA: TGCGCCAGCAGCCCGTGCGAAAAACTGTTTTTT; J: TRBJ1-4; size: .; V: TRBV4-1; D: .
CDR3: CASSGHGGRDGYTF; DNA: TGTGCCAGCAGCGGTCATGGGGGTCGGGATGGCTACACCTTC; J: TRBJ1-2; size: .; V: TRBV21-1; D: .
CDR3: CASRAPGQEQETQYF; DNA: TGTGCAAGTCGTGCCCCGGGACAGGAACAAGAGACCCAGTACTTC; J: TRBJ2-5; size: .; V: TRBV12-2; D: .
CDR3: CASSLGGNTEAFF; DNA: TGTGCCAGCAGCTTAGGAGGGAACACTGAAGCTTTCTTT; J: TRBJ1-1; size: .; V: TRBV11-2; D: .
CDR3: CASSRNQESEQYF; DNA: TGCGCCAGCAGCCGAAACCAGGAGAGCGAGCAGTACTTC; J: TRBJ2-7; size: .; V: TRBV4-3; D: .
CDR3: CASSTYRGSVTEAFF; DNA: TGTGCCAGCAGTACGTACAGGGGGTCGGTTACTGAAGCTTTCTTT; J: TRBJ1-1; size: .; V: TRBV27; D: TRBD1
CDR3: CASRGTGLNTEAFF; DNA: TGTGCCAGCAGAGGGACAGGATTGAACACTGAAGCTTTCTTT; J: TRBJ1-1; size: .; V: TRBV6-1; D: TRBD1
CDR3: CASSLRRGNTEAFF; DNA: TGTGCCAGCAGCCTCCGACGGGGGAACACTGAAGCTTTCTTT; J: TRBJ1-1; size: .; V: TRBV7-2; D: .
CDR3: CAISEVTSGGAADTQYF; DNA: TGTGCCATCAGTGAGGTGACTAGCGGGGGGGCCGCAGATACGCAGTATTTT; J: TRBJ2-3; size: once; V: TRBV10-3; D: TRBD2
CDR3: CASRISGGAVDTQYF; DNA: TGTGCCAGCAGGATAAGCGGGGGGGCTGTAGATACGCAGTATTTT; J: TRBJ2-3; size: .; V: TRBV7-3; D: TRBD2
CDR3: CARSQAGANVLTF; DNA: TGTGCCAGGAGCCAGGCTGGGGCCAACGTCCTGACTTTC; J: TRBJ2-6; size: .; V: TRBV2; D: .
CDR3: CASSVGLDIYNEQFF; DNA: TGTGCCAGCAGCGTAGGGCTAGATATCTACAATGAGCAGTTCTTC; J: TRBJ2-1; size: .; V: TRBV9; D: .
CDR3: CAWKGAGRGRSYTF; DNA: TGTGCCTGGAAGGGGGCAGGGAGGGGGCGGAGCTACACCTTC; J: TRBJ1-2; size: .; V: TRBV30; D: TRBD1
CDR3: CASSLGQGMGEKLFF; DNA: TGTGCCAGCAGCTTAGGACAGGGGATGGGTGAAAAACTGTTTTTT; J: TRBJ1-4; size: few; V: TRBV7-2; D: TRBD1
CDR3: CSASDREAFF; DNA: TGCAGTGCTAGTGATAGAGAAGCTTTCTTT; J: TRBJ1-1; size: few; V: TRBV20-1; D: .
CDR3: CASSKGGYSYNEQFF; DNA: TGTGCCAGTAGTAAGGGGGGCTACTCCTACAATGAGCAGTTCTTC; J: TRBJ2-1; size: once; V: TRBV19; D: .
CDR3: CASSLRPQRYTEAFF; DNA: TGTGCCAGCAGCCTGCGACCCCAACGGTACACTGAAGCTTTCTTT; J: TRBJ1-1; size: .; V: TRBV6-5; D: .
CDR3: CASSDGTSGDTDTQYF; DNA: TGCGCCAGCAGCGATGGGACTAGCGGGGACACAGATACGCAGTATTTT; J: TRBJ2-3; size: .; V: TRBV5-1; D: TRBD2
CDR3: CASRQGTNTGELFF; DNA: TGTGCCAGCCGACAGGGCACGAACACCGGGGAGCTGTTTTTT; J: TRBJ2-2; size: .; V: TRBV19; D: TRBD1
CDR3: CAIREGWNYGYTF; DNA: TGTGCCATCAGGGAGGGGTGGAACTATGGCTACACCTTC; J: TRBJ1-2; size: once; V: TRBV10-3; D: .
CDR3: CAWGLTGELFF; DNA: TGTGCCTGGGGTCTGACCGGGGAGCTGTTTTTT; J: TRBJ2-2; size: .; V: TRBV30; D: .
CDR3: CASSLAGMGELFF; DNA: TGTGCCAGCAGCTTAGCTGGCATGGGGGAGCTGTTTTTT; J: TRBJ2-2; size: .; V: TRBV7-8; D: .
CDR3: CASNNERDGYTF; DNA: TGTGCCAGTAACAACGAAAGGGACGGCTACACCTTC; J: TRBJ1-2; size: .; V: TRBV19; D: .
CDR3: CASAPNRLVHEQFF; DNA: TGCGCCAGCGCTCCTAATAGACTAGTGCATGAGCAGTTCTTC; J: TRBJ2-1; size: .; V: TRBV5-1; D: .
CDR3: CSVHERGIVGEIPYEQYF; DNA: TGCAGCGTTCATGAACGTGGTATAGTGGGGGAAATCCCCTACGAGCAGTACTTC; J: TRBJ2-7; size: .; V: TRBV29-1; D: .
CDR3: CASRKGRPDGYTF; DNA: TGTGCCAGCAGGAAGGGGCGCCCCGATGGCTACACCTTC; J: TRBJ1-2; size: .; V: TRBV2; D: .
CDR3: CASSLVGDRVNSPLHF; DNA: TGTGCCAGCAGCTTGGTCGGGGACAGGGTCAATTCACCCCTCCACTTT; J: TRBJ1-6; size: .; V: TRBV5-4; D: TRBD1
CDR3: CASSTLSGGASYEQYF; DNA: TGCGCCAGCAGCACCTTAAGCGGGGGGGCGTCCTACGAGCAGTACTTC; J: TRBJ2-7; size: .; V: TRBV5-1; D: TRBD2
CDR3: CASSKQGATGNTIYF; DNA: TGTGCCAGCAGCAAACAGGGGGCGACTGGAAACACCATATATTTT; J: TRBJ1-3; size: .; V: TRBV2; D: TRBD1
CDR3: CASSQDGGRENSPLHF; DNA: TGTGCCAGCAGCCAAGATGGGGGAAGGGAGAATTCACCCCTCCACTTT; J: TRBJ1-6; size: .; V: TRBV4-2; D: .
CDR3: CAWRRRVTNEKLFF; DNA: TGTGCCTGGAGGAGACGGGTAACTAATGAAAAACTGTTTTTT; J: TRBJ1-4; size: .; V: TRBV30; D: .
CDR3: CASSPPTGRDTGELFF; DNA: TGTGCCAGCTCACCACCGACAGGGAGGGACACCGGGGAGCTGTTTTTT; J: TRBJ2-2; size: once; V: TRBV18; D: .
CDR3: CSAFSGASQFF; DNA: TGCAGTGCTTTTAGCGGGGCATCGCAGTTCTTC; J: TRBJ2-1; size: .; V: TRBV20-1; D: TRBD2